What follows is one TCR beta chain and its context. What it binds is unknown. The record originates from a study of cytomegalovirus exposure and HLA in healthy donors. Per germline, CDR1 SGHNT and CDR2 YYREEE (reference sequence). This CDR3 comprises 15 residues. The ends lost 4 bases at V and 2 bases at J; junction bases unmatched: 5. Study-level findings and limits: In a later analysis, TCR beta V- and J-gene trimming showed a link to a missense DCLRE1C variant. Data from an earlier analysis indicated that most TCR beta V segments were productive either about 87% or about 30% of the time. Owing to their indistinguishability, certain V segments, notably TRBV6-2 and TRBV6-3, were excluded.

PCR primers comprised 60 Vbeta and 13 Jbeta primers. The data were produced by immunoSEQ multiplex PCR, yet TCRdb's version contains in-frame clones alone and is incomplete. This sample has around 190,000 clones, with roughly 88% found just once. The rearrangement links TRBV5-4 to TRBJ2-1, with 8 bases fitting TRBD2. The sequenced material came from PBMCs. The receptor comes from a girl aged 2 to 10 in good health and CMV-seropositive. The CDR3 protein is CASSLGLAAYNEQFF. The CDR3 region has the DNA TGTGCCAGCAGCCTCGGACTAGCAGCCTACAATGAGCAGTTCTTC.